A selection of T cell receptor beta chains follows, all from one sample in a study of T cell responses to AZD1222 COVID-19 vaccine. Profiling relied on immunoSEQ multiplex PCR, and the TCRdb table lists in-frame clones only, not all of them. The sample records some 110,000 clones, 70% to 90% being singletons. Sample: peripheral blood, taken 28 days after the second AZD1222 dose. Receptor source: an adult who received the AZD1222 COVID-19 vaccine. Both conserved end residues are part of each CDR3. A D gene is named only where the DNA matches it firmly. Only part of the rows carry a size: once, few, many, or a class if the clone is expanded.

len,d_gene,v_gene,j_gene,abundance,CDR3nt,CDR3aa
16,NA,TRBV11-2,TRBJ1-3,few,TGTGCCAGCAGCTTAGATGCAGAACTCTCTGGAAACACCATATATTTT,CASSLDAELSGNTIYF
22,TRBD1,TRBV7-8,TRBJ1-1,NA,TGTGCCAGCAGCCGAGCACCCGGGACAGGCAGATCCCGGGGGAAGGTGAACACTGAAGCTTTCTTT,CASSRAPGTGRSRGKVNTEAFF
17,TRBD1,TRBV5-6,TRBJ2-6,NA,TGTGCCAGCACCATCCTCGACAGGGGTTATGGGGCCAACGTCCTGACTTTC,CASTILDRGYGANVLTF
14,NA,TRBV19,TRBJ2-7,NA,TGTGCCAGTAGTGAGGGCGACAGGACCTACGAGCAGTACTTC,CASSEGDRTYEQYF
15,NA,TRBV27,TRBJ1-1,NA,TGTGCCAGCAGCCTTACAACCTCCCCCGTAAGCCAAGCTTTCTTT,CASSLTTSPVSQAFF
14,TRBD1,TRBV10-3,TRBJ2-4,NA,TGTGCCATCAGTGAGTCGACAGGGGTTGGCATTCAGTACTTC,CAISESTGVGIQYF
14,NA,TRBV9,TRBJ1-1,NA,TGTGCCAGCAGCCTCCGAGGGGCGAACACTGAAGCTTTCTTT,CASSLRGANTEAFF
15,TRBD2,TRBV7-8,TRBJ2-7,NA,TGTGCCAGCAGCTTAGCGAGCGGGGGGGCTCGGGAGCAGTACTTC,CASSLASGGAREQYF
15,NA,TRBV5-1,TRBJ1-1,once,TGCGCCAGCAGCTTTTCGGGAGGTGGGAACACTGAAGCTTTCTTT,CASSFSGGGNTEAFF
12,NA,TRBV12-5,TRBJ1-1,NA,TGTGCTAGTTCCTTTGGCGGCACTGAAGCTTTCTTT,CASSFGGTEAFF
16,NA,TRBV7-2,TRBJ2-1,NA,TGTGCCAGCAGCGCCGGCTGGCAGAACCCCTACAATGAGCAGTTCTTC,CASSAGWQNPYNEQFF
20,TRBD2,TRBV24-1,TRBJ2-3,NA,TGTGCCACCAGTGCCCTCCCGGGACTAGCGGGAGGGCAAGGGGTGGATACGCAGTATTTT,CATSALPGLAGGQGVDTQYF
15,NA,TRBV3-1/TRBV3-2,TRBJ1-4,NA,TGTGCCAGCAGCAAAGGTTCCGGGGGTTATGAAAAACTGTTTTTT,CASSKGSGGYEKLFF
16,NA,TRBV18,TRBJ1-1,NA,TGTGCCAGCTCACCCGCCGAAGGAGGGAAGAACACTGAAGCTTTCTTT,CASSPAEGGKNTEAFF
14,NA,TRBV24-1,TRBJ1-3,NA,TGTGCCACCAGTGATTCCGGGACTCCAAACACCATATATTTT,CATSDSGTPNTIYF
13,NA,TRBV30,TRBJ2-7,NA,TGTGCCTGGAGCCCCGGGGTTGGATACGAGCAGTACTTC,CAWSPGVGYEQYF
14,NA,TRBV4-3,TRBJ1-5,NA,TGCGCCAGCAGCCAACAGGGTCTCGGGCAGCCCCAGCATTTT,CASSQQGLGQPQHF
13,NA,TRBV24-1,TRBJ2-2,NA,TGTGCCACCAGTGACCCTAGCGCCGGGTGGCTGTTTTTT,CATSDPSAGWLFF
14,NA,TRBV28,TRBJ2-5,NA,TGTGCCAGCAGTCCCCGGACAGCACAAGAGACCCAGTACTTC,CASSPRTAQETQYF
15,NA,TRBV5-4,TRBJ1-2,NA,TGTGCCAGCAGCCCCCCCGCGGGCACTAACTATGGCTACACCTTC,CASSPPAGTNYGYTF
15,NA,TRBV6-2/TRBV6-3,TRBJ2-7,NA,TGTGCCAGCAGTTACCGAACCCCTGCTCGGGGCGAGCAGTACTTC,CASSYRTPARGEQYF
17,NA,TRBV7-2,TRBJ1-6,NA,TGTGCCAGCAGCTTATCCCGGACAGTCCTAAGGAATTCACCCCTCCACTTT,CASSLSRTVLRNSPLHF
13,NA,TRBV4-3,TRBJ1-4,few,TGCGCCAGCAGGGACAGTCCAAATGAAAAACTGTTTTTT,CASRDSPNEKLFF
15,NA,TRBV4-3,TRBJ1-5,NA,TGCGCCAGCAGCCAAGATATCAGGGGAGGTCAGCCCCAGCATTTT,CASSQDIRGGQPQHF
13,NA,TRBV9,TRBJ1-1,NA,TGTGCCAGCAGCGCACAGGGGAACACTGAAGCTTTCTTT,CASSAQGNTEAFF
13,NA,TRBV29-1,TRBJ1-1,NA,TGCAGCGCCGCAGGGGCGAGGTGGACTGAAGCTTTCTTT,CSAAGARWTEAFF